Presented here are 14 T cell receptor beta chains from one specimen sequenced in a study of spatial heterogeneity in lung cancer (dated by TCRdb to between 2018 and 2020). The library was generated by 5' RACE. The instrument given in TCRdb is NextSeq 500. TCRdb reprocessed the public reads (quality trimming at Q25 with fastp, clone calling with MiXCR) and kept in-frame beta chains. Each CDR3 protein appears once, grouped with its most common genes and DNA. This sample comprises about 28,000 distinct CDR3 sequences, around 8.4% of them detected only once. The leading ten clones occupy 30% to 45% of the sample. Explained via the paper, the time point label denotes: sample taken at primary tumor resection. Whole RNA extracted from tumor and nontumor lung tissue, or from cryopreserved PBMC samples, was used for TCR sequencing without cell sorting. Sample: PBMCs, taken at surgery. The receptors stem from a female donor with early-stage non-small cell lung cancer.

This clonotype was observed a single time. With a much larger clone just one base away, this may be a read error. The DNA of the CDR3 is TGTGCCATCGGGACAGCAGATTCACCCCTCCACTTT. This sequence encodes CAIGTADSPLHF. The rearrangement joins TRBV10-3 to TRBJ1-6; TRBD1 matches 7 bases. Germline CDR1 and CDR2: ENHRY and SYGVKD. The CDR3 is 12 residues long. The trim removed 8 bases at V and 8 bases at J, leaving 3 bases unmatched.

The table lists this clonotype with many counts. The CDR3 loop is CASSPPGLAGRGGTDTQYF. The CDR3 DNA reads as TGTGCCAGTTCACCGCCGGGACTAGCGGGAAGAGGCGGCACAGATACGCAGTATTTT. V usage is TRBV6-2 or TRBV6-3 and J usage is TRBJ2-3; 13 nucleotides line up with TRBD2. The CDR3 extends over 19 amino acids. The germline CDR1 and CDR2 sequences are MNHEY and SVGEGT. J lost 1 base, V lost 9 bases, and 16 bases had no gene match.

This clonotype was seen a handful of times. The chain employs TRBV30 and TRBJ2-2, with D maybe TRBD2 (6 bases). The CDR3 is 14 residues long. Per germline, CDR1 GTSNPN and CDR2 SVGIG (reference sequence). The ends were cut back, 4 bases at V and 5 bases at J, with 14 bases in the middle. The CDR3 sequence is CAWNFLGGTGELFF. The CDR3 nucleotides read TGTGCCTGGAACTTCCTGGGGGGTACCGGGGAGCTGTTTTTT.

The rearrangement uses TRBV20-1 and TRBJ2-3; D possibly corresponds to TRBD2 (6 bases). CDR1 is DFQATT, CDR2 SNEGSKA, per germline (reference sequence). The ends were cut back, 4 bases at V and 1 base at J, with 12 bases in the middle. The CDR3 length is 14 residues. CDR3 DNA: TGCAGTGCTAAGGCGGGGAGACGCACAGATACGCAGTATTTT. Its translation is CSAKAGRRTDTQYF.

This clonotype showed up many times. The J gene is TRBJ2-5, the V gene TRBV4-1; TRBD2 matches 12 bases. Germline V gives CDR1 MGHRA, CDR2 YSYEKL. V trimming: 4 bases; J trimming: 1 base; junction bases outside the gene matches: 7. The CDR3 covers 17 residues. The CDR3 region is CASSRRGLAGIQETQYF. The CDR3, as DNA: TGCGCCAGCAGCCGCAGAGGACTAGCGGGAATCCAAGAGACCCAGTACTTC.

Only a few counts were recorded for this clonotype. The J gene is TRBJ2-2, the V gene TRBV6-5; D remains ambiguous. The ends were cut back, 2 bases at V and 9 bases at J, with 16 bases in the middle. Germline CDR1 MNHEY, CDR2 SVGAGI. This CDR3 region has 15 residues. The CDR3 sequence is CASSYKALRRRELFF. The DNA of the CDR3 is TGTGCCAGCAGTTACAAGGCCCTTCGGCGTAGGGAGCTGTTTTTT.

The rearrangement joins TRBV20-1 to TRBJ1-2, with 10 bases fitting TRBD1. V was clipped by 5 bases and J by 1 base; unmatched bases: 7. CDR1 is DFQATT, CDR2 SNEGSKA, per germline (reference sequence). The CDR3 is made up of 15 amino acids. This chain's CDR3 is CSADGTGVVNYGYTF. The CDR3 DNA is TGCAGTGCTGACGGGACAGGGGTGGTTAACTATGGCTACACCTTC.

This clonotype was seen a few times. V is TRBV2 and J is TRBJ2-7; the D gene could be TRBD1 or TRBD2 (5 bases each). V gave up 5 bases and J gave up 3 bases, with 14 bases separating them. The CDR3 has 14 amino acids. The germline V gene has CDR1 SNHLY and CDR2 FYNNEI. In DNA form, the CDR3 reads TGTGCCAGCAGTTTCCGGGACGGCGACTACGAGCAGTACTTC. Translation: CASSFRDGDYEQYF.

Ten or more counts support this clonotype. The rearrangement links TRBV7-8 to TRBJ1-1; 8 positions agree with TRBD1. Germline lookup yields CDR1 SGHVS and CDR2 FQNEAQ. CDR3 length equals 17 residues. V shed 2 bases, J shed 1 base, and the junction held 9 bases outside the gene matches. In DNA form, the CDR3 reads TGTGCCAGCAGCTTAATTCGACAGGGGAGGGGGAACACTGAAGCTTTCTTT. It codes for CASSLIRQGRGNTEAFF.

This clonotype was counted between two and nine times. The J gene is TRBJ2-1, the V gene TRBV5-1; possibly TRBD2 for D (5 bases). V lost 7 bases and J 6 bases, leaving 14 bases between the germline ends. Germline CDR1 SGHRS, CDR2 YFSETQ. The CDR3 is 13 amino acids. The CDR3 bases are TGCGCCAGCTCAAAACTTGGGAGCAATGAGCAGTTCTTC. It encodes CASSKLGSNEQFF.

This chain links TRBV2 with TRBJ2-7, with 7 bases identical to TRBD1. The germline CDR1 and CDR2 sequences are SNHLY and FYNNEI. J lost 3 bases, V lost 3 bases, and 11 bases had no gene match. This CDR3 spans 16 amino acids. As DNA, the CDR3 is TGTGCCAGCAGTGAGTGGACAGGTACTAAAAACTACGAGCAGTACTTC. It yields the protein CASSEWTGTKNYEQYF.

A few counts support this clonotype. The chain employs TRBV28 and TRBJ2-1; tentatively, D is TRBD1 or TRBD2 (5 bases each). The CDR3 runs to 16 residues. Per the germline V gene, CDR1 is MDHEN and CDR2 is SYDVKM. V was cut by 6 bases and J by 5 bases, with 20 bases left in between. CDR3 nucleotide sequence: TGTGCCAGCAGCCATCATTCTCCGGGACGGCACAATGAGCAGTTCTTC. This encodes CASSHHSPGRHNEQFF. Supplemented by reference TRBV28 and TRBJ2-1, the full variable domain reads DVKVTQSSRYLVKRTGEKVFLECVQDMDHENMFWYRQDPGLGLRLIYFSYDVKMKEKGDIPEGYSVSREKKERFSLILESASTNQTSMYLCASSHHSPGRHNEQFFGPGTRLTVL.

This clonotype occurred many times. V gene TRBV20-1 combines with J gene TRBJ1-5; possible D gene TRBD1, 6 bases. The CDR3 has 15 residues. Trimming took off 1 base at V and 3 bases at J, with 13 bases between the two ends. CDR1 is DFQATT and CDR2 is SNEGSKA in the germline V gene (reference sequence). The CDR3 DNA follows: TGCAGTGCTAGAGGGTCTACAGGGAACAATCAGCCCCAGCATTTT. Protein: CSARGSTGNNQPQHF.

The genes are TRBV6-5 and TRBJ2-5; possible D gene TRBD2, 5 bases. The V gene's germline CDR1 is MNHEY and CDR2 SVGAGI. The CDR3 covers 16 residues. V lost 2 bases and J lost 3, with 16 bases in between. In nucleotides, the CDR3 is TGTGCCAGCAGTTACACCGGAGCTGGGCGGGAAGAGACCCAGTACTTC. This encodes CASSYTGAGREETQYF.